A single sample gave rise to the 32 T cell receptor beta chains below, sequenced in a study of long-term antiretroviral therapy in people with HIV. At the survey level, the v3.0 immunoSEQ assay was run. Here immunoSEQ multiplex PCR was the method, and the copy in TCRdb shows in-frame clones only, minus some. The sample consists of some 25,000 clones, around 80% of them appearing once. Specimen: unsorted PBMCs, collected 1.1 years before starting antiretroviral therapy. All receptors come from a woman under 40 with HIV.

This clone appeared a few times. The V call is TRBV7-9, the J call TRBJ1-6; D is unresolved. The CDR3 loop spans 15 amino acids. CDR1 SEHNR and CDR2 FQNEAQ come from the germline V gene (reference sequence). The V end was cut by 5 bases, the J end by 9 bases, with 17 bases between. This chain's CDR3 is CASSRDAAPISPLHF. CDR3 nucleotide sequence: TGTGCCAGCAGCCGCGACGCAGCCCCAATTTCACCCCTCCACTTT.

The chain links TRBV5-1 to TRBJ2-5; D is ambiguous. Germline CDR1 reads SGHRS; CDR2 reads YFSETQ. There are 16 residues in the CDR3. V gave up 0 bases and J gave up 2 bases, with 14 bases separating them. The CDR3 region has the DNA TGCGCCAGCAGCTTGGTCCTTGGATCATTGCAAGAGACCCAGTACTTC. The encoded protein is CASSLVLGSLQETQYF.

The count of this clone is one. V gene TRBV29-1 combines with J gene TRBJ2-2; no firm D call. V dropped 3 bases and J dropped 1 base, with 6 bases sitting between them. This CDR3 is built from 13 residues. The germline CDR1 and CDR2 sequences are SQVTM and ANQGSEA. The CDR3, as DNA: TGCAGCGTTGACGAGTGGAACACCGGGGAGCTGTTTTTT. Translating it yields CSVDEWNTGELFF.

The chain recombines TRBV6-6 with TRBJ1-6, with D possibly being TRBD1 (6 bases). This CDR3 comprises 16 residues. The V gene's germline CDR1 is MNHNY and CDR2 SVGAGI (reference sequence). The V gene lost 7 bases and the J gene lost 11 bases, with 24 bases spanning the gap. In DNA form, the CDR3 reads TGTGCCAGCACCCTCAACCCTGGGACAAAAGAAGCACCCCTCCACTTT. This encodes CASTLNPGTKEAPLHF.

CDR3 DNA: TGTGCCAGTAGTATGGTCCTAGCGGTGAACACCGGGGAGCTGTTTTTT. Its protein is CASSMVLAVNTGELFF. V and J are TRBV19 and TRBJ2-2; 7 bases map to TRBD2. The length of the CDR3 is 16 residues. Looked up from germline, CDR1 is LNHDA and CDR2 is SQIVND (reference sequence). Trimming took 3 bases from V and 1 from J; bases not matched to a gene: 5.

V gene TRBV6-1 combines with J gene TRBJ1-5; D might be TRBD1 (6 bases). The V end lost 7 bases, the J end lost 2 bases, and 15 bases lay between the germline ends. CDR1 is MNHNS, CDR2 SASEGT, per germline. This CDR3 contains 15 residues. For the CDR3, the DNA is TGTGCCAGCAAATTGGGGGGCCCTGGCAATCAGCCCCAGCATTTT. Amino acid sequence: CASKLGGPGNQPQHF.

The chain uses TRBV2 and TRBJ1-4; D is possibly TRBD1 (6 bases). Looked up from germline, CDR1 is SNHLY and CDR2 is FYNNEI. The CDR3 length is 13 residues. Trimming removed 8 bases from V and 6 bases from J, with 13 bases in between. CDR3 nucleotides: TGTGCCAGCCTGGCGGGGGCGGATGAAAAACTGTTTTTT. Translating it yields CASLAGADEKLFF.

The gene calls are TRBV27 and TRBJ2-3, with D unresolved. CDR3 length equals 12 residues. Between the trimmed V and J ends, which lost 5 bases and 2 bases, there was a span of 5 bases. Germline V gene sequence: CDR1 MNHEY, CDR2 SMNVEV (reference sequence). CDR3 protein: CASSPTTDTQYF. CDR3 sequence (DNA): TGTGCCAGCAGTCCCACCACAGATACGCAGTATTTT.

The rearrangement joins TRBV6-4 to TRBJ2-2; D may be TRBD2 (6 bases). Looked up from germline, CDR1 is MRHNA and CDR2 is SNTAGT. V was pared by 2 bases and J by 0 bases, with 10 bases between. The CDR3 has 16 amino acids. In DNA form, the CDR3 reads TGTGCCAGCAGTGACAGGCCGGGGGCGAACACCGGGGAGCTGTTTTTT. Residues: CASSDRPGANTGELFF.

V and J are TRBV4-2 and TRBJ2-1, with D hard to call. Trimming took 5 bases from V and 7 from J, leaving 12 bases between them. The germline V gene has CDR1 LGHNA and CDR2 YNFKEQ. The CDR3 sequence is 13 residues long. The DNA of the CDR3 is TGTGCCAGCAGCGCTCGGGTTGGGAATGAGCAGTTCTTC. Amino acid sequence: CASSARVGNEQFF.

The rearrangement links TRBV19 to TRBJ2-7; D may match TRBD1 or TRBD2 (5 bases each). Germline values: CDR1 LNHDA, CDR2 SQIVND (reference sequence). Trimming took off 4 bases at V and 3 bases at J, with 10 bases between the two ends. The CDR3 is made up of 13 amino acids. The CDR3 bases are TGTGCCAGTAGTACCGGGGCAGGCTACGAGCAGTACTTC. This translates into CASSTGAGYEQYF.

V gene TRBV27 combines with J gene TRBJ2-7, with no clear D. Trimming removed 4 bases at V and 2 bases at J, with 18 bases between. The CDR3 is 16 residues long. The germline CDR1 and CDR2 sequences are MNHEY and SMNVEV (reference sequence). CDR3 DNA: TGTGCCAGCAGTTGGTCGACGTTGCCTCTTCCCTACGAGCAGTACTTC. Translated: CASSWSTLPLPYEQYF.

V usage is TRBV10-3 and J usage is TRBJ2-5, with TRBD2 identical over 13 bases. The V gene end was trimmed by 8 bases and the J gene end by 5 bases; junction bases not matched to a gene: 11. CDR1 is ENHRY, CDR2 SYGVKD, per germline. There are 16 residues in the CDR3. In nucleotides, the CDR3 is TGTGCCATCGCGCTGACTAGCGGGGGGCCCATGGAGACCCAGTACTTC. Amino acid sequence: CAIALTSGGPMETQYF.

The rearrangement links TRBV9 to TRBJ2-2; TRBD1 aligns across 7 bases. With V trimmed by 3 bases and J by 6 bases, 5 bases remained unmatched. The CDR3 runs 14 residues. CDR1 is SGDLS, CDR2 YYNGEE, per germline. The CDR3 coding sequence is TGTGCCAGCAGCGAACAGGGGATCTCCGGGGAGCTGTTTTTT. It translates to CASSEQGISGELFF.

The chain couples TRBV19 to TRBJ1-2; the D is unclear. V dropped 5 bases and J dropped 0 bases, with 13 bases sitting between them. From germline, CDR1 is LNHDA and CDR2 SQIVND (reference sequence). The CDR3 is made up of 15 amino acids. CDR3 nucleotides: TGTGCCAGTAGTGACGAAGGGAGAGCTAACTATGGCTACACCTTC. It specifies CASSDEGRANYGYTF.

The chain carries TRBV5-1 and TRBJ1-1, with unresolved D. This CDR3 region has 13 residues. Between the trimmed V and J ends, which lost 4 bases and 8 bases, there was a span of 15 bases. Looked up from germline, CDR1 is SGHRS and CDR2 is YFSETQ. CDR3 coding DNA: TGCGCCAGCAGCCAGAGGAGGGAGGGAGAAGCTTTCTTT. It is translated as CASSQRREGEAFF.

The genes are TRBV7-6 and TRBJ1-2; TRBD1 matches at 9 bases. The CDR3 has 13 amino acids. After removal of 4 bases from V and 8 bases from J, the junction contained 5 bases not matched to a gene. Per germline, CDR1 SGHVS and CDR2 FNYEAQ. CDR3 sequence (DNA): TGTGCCAGCAGCTCAGACAGGGGGGTAGGCTACACCTTC. As protein: CASSSDRGVGYTF.

As DNA, the CDR3 is TGCGCCAGCAGTCCCCTGGGGGGGACTGAAGCTTTCTTT. It is translated as CASSPLGGTEAFF. This chain links TRBV10-1 with TRBJ1-1; TRBD1 is a possible D gene (5 bases). Germline-derived CDR1 and CDR2 are WNHNN and SYGVQD (reference sequence). V was clipped by 5 bases and J by 5 bases, with 12 bases between them. This CDR3 is built from 13 residues.

The chain joins TRBV9 to TRBJ1-1; no firm D call. The CDR3 loop spans 14 amino acids. The V gene's germline CDR1 is SGDLS and CDR2 YYNGEE. V shed 2 bases and J shed 3 bases, with 11 bases lying between them. Written as DNA, the CDR3 is TGTGCCAGCAGCGTGGGATATGGGGACACTGAAGCTTTCTTT. Its protein product is CASSVGYGDTEAFF.

The chain uses TRBV9 and TRBJ2-2; TRBD1 is a possible D gene (6 bases). The V and J ends lost 4 bases and 1 base respectively, with 8 bases between them. The CDR3 is 14 residues long. CDR1 is SGDLS, CDR2 YYNGEE, per germline. The chain's CDR3 is CASSTDRNTGELFF. The CDR3 nucleotides are TGTGCCAGCAGCACGGACAGGAACACCGGGGAGCTGTTTTTT.

The chain is built from TRBV11-2 and TRBJ1-1; unclear D gene. The V end lost 0 bases, the J end lost 1 base, and 9 bases lay between the germline ends. Germline values: CDR1 SGHAT, CDR2 FQNNGV. The CDR3 covers 15 residues. In nucleotides, the CDR3 is TGTGCCAGCAGCTTAGATCCCGATGGGAACACTGAAGCTTTCTTT. Residues: CASSLDPDGNTEAFF. The full variable domain, with the rest looked up from reference TRBV11-2 and TRBJ1-1, is EAGVAQSPRYKIIEKRQSVAFWCNPISGHATLYWYQQILGQGPKLLIQFQNNGVVDDSQLPKDRFSAERLKGVDSTLKIQPAKLEDSAVYLCASSLDPDGNTEAFFGQGTRLTVV.

The rearrangement joins TRBV19 to TRBJ1-5; 12 positions match TRBD1. V shed 5 bases and J 2 bases; nucleotides not matched to a gene: 10. The CDR3 loop spans 18 amino acids. From germline, CDR1 is LNHDA and CDR2 SQIVND (reference sequence). The CDR3 protein is CASSRGTGGVGGNQPQHF. The CDR3 DNA is TGTGCCAGTAGTCGGGGGACAGGGGGCGTAGGCGGCAATCAGCCCCAGCATTTT.

The rearrangement joins TRBV2 to TRBJ1-1, with 7 bases that match TRBD1. The V gene's germline CDR1 is SNHLY and CDR2 FYNNEI. The trim removed 8 bases at V and 6 bases at J, leaving 9 bases unmatched. This CDR3 contains 13 residues. The chain's CDR3 is CASGLSTGPEAFF. CDR3 coding DNA: TGTGCCAGCGGATTATCGACAGGGCCTGAAGCTTTCTTT.

This clone occurred once. At one boundary the junction diverges from the germline segment, which might be a read error. The chain employs TRBV15 and TRBJ2-3; D uncertain. Germline CDR1 and CDR2: LNHNV and YYDKDF (reference sequence). CDR3 length: 11 residues. The DNA of the CDR3 is TGTGCCACCAGCAGCGACTCGAAACCCAATTTT. This gives the protein CATSSDSKPNF.

The V call is TRBV7-2, the J call TRBJ1-5; no clear D gene. The CDR3 has 14 residues. Trimming left V 3 bases short and J 3 bases short, with 9 bases between. The germline V gene encodes CDR1 SGHTA and CDR2 FQGNSA. CDR3 coding DNA: TGTGCCAGCAGCTTCGGGCGGCACAATCAGCCCCAGCATTTT. This sequence encodes CASSFGRHNQPQHF.

The chain is built from TRBV6-4 and TRBJ1-4, with D perhaps matching TRBD1 (5 bases). The germline CDR1 and CDR2 sequences are MRHNA and SNTAGT. The CDR3 runs 12 residues. Here the CDR3 reads CVTHQRGEKLFF. DNA for the CDR3: TGTGTCACTCACCAGAGGGGTGAAAAACTGTTTTTT.

The CDR3 DNA reads TGTGCCAGCATCCAGGACCGAAACACTGAAGCTTTCTTT. The encoded protein is CASIQDRNTEAFF. This chain uses TRBV5-4 with TRBJ1-1; D is unresolved. V gave up 6 bases and J gave up 2 bases, with 11 bases separating them. The germline CDR1 and CDR2 sequences are SGHNT and YYREEE (reference sequence). The CDR3 loop spans 13 amino acids. Variable domain in full (rest from reference TRBV5-4 and TRBJ1-1): ETGVTQSPTHLIKTRGQQVTLRCSSQSGHNTVSWYQQALGQGPQFIFQYYREEENGRGNFPPRFSGLQFPNYSSELNVNALELDDSALYLCASIQDRNTEAFFGQGTRLTVV.

This sequence joins TRBV6-1 and TRBJ1-2; D gene ambiguous. Trimming took off 2 bases at V and 2 bases at J, with 12 bases between the two ends. The CDR3 is 15 amino acids. Germline V gene data show CDR1 as MNHNS and CDR2 as SASEGT. The CDR3: CASSELTRGNYGYTF. CDR3 DNA sequence: TGTGCCAGCAGTGAATTAACCCGAGGGAACTATGGCTACACCTTC.

The chain is built from TRBV7-8 and TRBJ2-7; 7 nucleotides agree with TRBD1. The CDR3 extends over 14 amino acids. The V gene end was trimmed by 1 base and the J gene end by 3 bases; junction bases not matched to a gene: 3. CDR1 is SGHVS, CDR2 FQNEAQ, per germline. CDR3 sequence: CASSLEGAGYEQYV. Here the CDR3 DNA reads TGTGCCAGCAGCTTAGAGGGGGCGGGCTACGAGCAGTACGTC.

The V and J genes are TRBV5-1 and TRBJ2-2; possibly TRBD1 for D (5 bases). With 1 base removed from V and 4 bases from J, the gap between germline ends came to 11 bases. The germline gives CDR1 SGHRS, CDR2 YFSETQ. The CDR3 loop spans 15 amino acids. For the CDR3, the DNA is TGCGCCAGCAGCTTGCGTCAGGGCGGCACCGGGGAGCTGTTTTTT. Its translation: CASSLRQGGTGELFF.

This rearrangement joins TRBV19 to TRBJ1-2; TRBD1 might be the D (6 bases). Trimming removed 2 bases at V and 6 bases at J, with 13 bases between. Germline-derived CDR1 and CDR2 are LNHDA and SQIVND (reference sequence). The CDR3 extends over 14 amino acids. This CDR3 is CASSITQGGNGYTF. The CDR3 DNA is TGTGCCAGTAGTATAACACAGGGTGGAAATGGCTACACCTTC.

This rearrangement joins TRBV30 to TRBJ1-6; D not resolved. Looked up from germline, CDR1 is GTSNPN and CDR2 is SVGIG (reference sequence). The CDR3 consists of 17 residues. V lost 0 bases and J lost 0, with 12 bases in between. The DNA of the CDR3 is TGTGCCTGGAGTGTAAGTGTGTTGAGCTCCTATAATTCACCCCTCCACTTT. Protein sequence: CAWSVSVLSSYNSPLHF.